The 16 T cell receptor beta chains below were found in one sample sequenced in a study of blood T cell repertoires in COVID-19. The method was immunoSEQ multiplex PCR; TCRdb's version includes in-frame clones alone and lacks a portion of them. This table has some 120,000 clones, roughly 80% appearing once. The sample taken for sequencing was peripheral blood. Receptors were obtained from a man between 60 and 70 years old with acute or convalescent COVID-19.

Regarding this clone: This CDR3 is also generated by other DNA sequences in the sample. V gene TRBV7-6 combines with J gene TRBJ1-4; TRBD1 matches 9 bases. The CDR3 covers 15 residues. The V segment lost 9 bases and the J segment 7 bases; nucleotides outside the gene matches: 12. Per the germline V gene, CDR1 is SGHVS and CDR2 is FNYEAQ. The CDR3 nucleotides read TGTGCCAGTAGCGACCAGACAGGGGGTGGTGAAAAACTGTTTTTT. This translates into CASSDQTGGGEKLFF.

This clone has just a few counts. The V call is TRBV29-1, the J call TRBJ1-2; 7 bases agree with TRBD1. The germline CDR1 and CDR2 sequences are SQVTM and ANQGSEA. V lost 6 bases, J lost 7 bases, and 11 bases stayed unmatched. This CDR3 is 13 amino acids long. CDR3 in amino acids: CSVTTGTRVGYTF. As DNA, the CDR3 is TGCAGCGTGACGACAGGGACAAGGGTTGGCTACACCTTC.

The chain carries TRBV27 and TRBJ1-1; 8 positions agree with TRBD1. V dropped 6 bases and J dropped 4; count of bases not matched to a gene: 19. From germline, CDR1 is MNHEY and CDR2 SMNVEV (reference sequence). This CDR3 has 18 residues. The CDR3 region is CASRDQLGQAWGSTEAFF. DNA for the CDR3: TGTGCCAGCAGAGACCAGTTGGGACAGGCATGGGGGAGCACTGAAGCTTTCTTT.

J is TRBJ1-6 and V is TRBV11-2; tentative D call: TRBD1 (6 bases). V lost 6 bases and J 7 bases, leaving 13 bases between the germline ends. Per germline, CDR1 SGHAT and CDR2 FQNNGV. The CDR3 totals 14 residues. For the CDR3, the DNA is TGTGCCAGCAGTTATAGCAGGGGAAATTCACCCCTCCACTTT. Its protein product is CASSYSRGNSPLHF.

The CDR3 nucleotides are TGTGCCAGTAGTAGGAGACAGGATAGCAATCAGCCCCAGCATTTT. This encodes CASSRRQDSNQPQHF. The chain links TRBV19 to TRBJ1-5, with D perhaps matching TRBD1 (6 bases). The CDR3 runs 15 residues. Germline CDR1 is LNHDA and CDR2 is SQIVND (reference sequence). The V gene lost 4 bases and the J gene lost 0 bases, with 10 bases spanning the gap.

This clone was seen once. The rearrangement links TRBV6-4 to TRBJ2-1, with a possible D match to TRBD2 (5 bases). Germline V lookup: CDR1 MRHNA, CDR2 SNTAGT. The V end was cut by 4 bases, the J end by 9 bases, with 10 bases between. The CDR3 has 12 amino acids. As DNA, the CDR3 is TGTGCCAGCAGTGGTAGGGCGGGTGAGCAGTTCTTC. Translated: CASSGRAGEQFF.

This chain uses TRBV10-1 with TRBJ1-1, with D unclear. Germline values: CDR1 WNHNN, CDR2 SYGVQD (reference sequence). The CDR3 sequence is 13 residues long. V was pared by 4 bases and J by 7 bases, with 13 bases between. This chain's CDR3 is CASSAVGGSEAFF. As DNA, the CDR3 is TGCGCCAGCAGTGCGGTGGGAGGCAGTGAAGCTTTCTTT.

The chain joins TRBV6-1 to TRBJ1-5, with D perhaps TRBD1 (5 bases). CDR1 and CDR2 (germline): MNHNS, SASEGT. Trimming took off 1 base at V and 11 bases at J, with 12 bases between the two ends. The CDR3 is 13 residues long. The CDR3 DNA is TGTGCCAGCAGTGAAGTCCTGCGGGGGTCCCAGCATTTT. Residues: CASSEVLRGSQHF.

This rearrangement joins TRBV4-1 to TRBJ2-3; D is unresolved. V was cut by 2 bases and J by 2 bases, with 14 bases left in between. The CDR3 length is 16 residues. Germline V gives CDR1 MGHRA, CDR2 YSYEKL. The CDR3 DNA follows: TGCGCCAGCAGCCAAACCCTCTATGAGGCCACAGATACGCAGTATTTT. Translation: CASSQTLYEATDTQYF.

This clone was seen a handful of times. The chain employs TRBV18 and TRBJ1-2, with a tentative D call TRBD1 (5 bases). V lost 2 bases, J lost 6 bases, and 13 bases lay in between. From germline, CDR1 is KGHSH and CDR2 LQKENI. This CDR3 has 14 residues. CDR3 bases: TGTGCCAGCTCACCATCTGGCAGGGCTGATGGCTACACCTTC. This encodes CASSPSGRADGYTF.

The CDR3 DNA is TGTGCCAGCAGTCCGGAGACAGGGAAAGCTTTCTTT. This encodes CASSPETGKAFF. The J gene is TRBJ1-1, the V gene TRBV27; 7 bases agree with TRBD1. V shed 5 bases and J 9 bases; nucleotides not matched to a gene: 6. Germline CDR1 is MNHEY and CDR2 is SMNVEV (reference sequence). The CDR3 spans 12 residues.

This chain uses TRBV3-1 (or the pseudogene TRBV3-2) with TRBJ2-7, with D perhaps matching TRBD2 (6 bases). The CDR3 has 13 amino acids. The V gene's germline CDR1 is LGHDT and CDR2 YNNKEL (reference sequence). The CDR3 loop reads CSSGGSPSYEQYF. For the CDR3, the DNA is TGTTCTAGTGGAGGGAGCCCCTCCTACGAGCAGTACTTC.

This clone was recorded a few times. The CDR3 is CASSEYIDVGREEPEQYF. The CDR3 bases are TGTGCCAGCAGTGAATATATAGACGTCGGGCGGGAGGAACCCGAGCAGTACTTC. The chain has TRBV25-1 and TRBJ2-7; 8 bases match TRBD2. CDR3 length: 18 amino acids. Germline CDR1 MGHDK, CDR2 SYGVNS. The V and J ends lost 0 bases and 6 bases, in that order; junction bases with no gene match: 16.

As to this clone: The same CDR3 also results from other DNA sequences found in this sample. This chain uses TRBV30 with TRBJ1-2; D call uncertain. Trimming stripped 1 base from V and 0 bases from J, with 6 bases between. The CDR3 sequence is 13 residues long. Germline V gives CDR1 GTSNPN, CDR2 SVGIG (reference sequence). The CDR3 coding sequence is TGTGCCTGGAGTGAAGGAGCTAACTATGGCTACACCTTC. Protein product: CAWSEGANYGYTF. The whole variable domain, filled in from reference TRBV30 and TRBJ1-2, reads SQTIHQWPATLVQPVGSPLSLECTVEGTSNPNLYWYRQAAGRGLQLLFYSVGIGQISSEVPQNLSASRPQDRQFILSSKKLLLSDSGFYLCAWSEGANYGYTFGSGTRLTVV.

The rearrangement links TRBV18 to TRBJ1-5; 8 bases align to TRBD1. The CDR3 extends over 16 amino acids. Germline trimming cut 5 bases from V and 4 bases from J; bases unmatched to any gene: 10. The germline V gene has CDR1 KGHSH and CDR2 LQKENI. In DNA form, the CDR3 reads TGTGCCAGCTCAGCCTTTGGACAGGGAGGGAATCAGCCCCAGCATTTT. Translated: CASSAFGQGGNQPQHF. The variable domain in full, completed from reference TRBV18 and TRBJ1-5, reads NAGVMQNPRHLVRRRGQEARLRCSPMKGHSHVYWYRQLPEEGLKFMVYLQKENIIDESGMPKERFSAEFPKEGPSILRIQQVVRGDSAAYFCASSAFGQGGNQPQHFGDGTRLSIL.

DNA of the CDR3: TGTGCCAGCAGCTTAGTCCGATCACAGGGGGCAGAGCAGTTCTTC. Amino acid sequence: CASSLVRSQGAEQFF. J is TRBJ2-1 and V is TRBV7-8; 9 positions match TRBD1. This CDR3 spans 15 amino acids. Looked up from germline, CDR1 is SGHVS and CDR2 is FQNEAQ. The V gene end was trimmed by 1 base and the J gene end by 10 bases; junction bases not matched to a gene: 8.